These 2 T cell receptor beta chains came from one sample sequenced in a study of beta chain features in type 1 diabetes. Since all of the isolated RNA was reverse transcribed, expressed TCRB transcripts were what got sequenced. Assay used: immunoSEQ multiplex PCR; TCRdb lists only in-frame clones, some missing. The table records 200,000 to 250,000 clones, 11% to 15% of them present only once. Sequenced sample: naive CD4+ T cells from blood. These receptors all come from a woman in her forties in good health.

This clone was seen a handful of times. The chain links TRBV2 to TRBJ2-1; TRBD1 is a possible D gene (5 bases). From germline, CDR1 is SNHLY and CDR2 FYNNEI. The CDR3 has 12 residues. V was clipped by 6 bases and J by 7 bases, with 10 bases between them. CDR3 coding DNA: TGTGCCAGCAGAACTCAGGGTAATGAGCAGTTCTTC. It yields the protein CASRTQGNEQFF. Together with reference TRBV2 and TRBJ2-1, the CDR3 gives the full variable domain: EPEVTQTPSHQVTQMGQEVILRCVPISNHLYFYWYRQILGQKVEFLVSFYNNEISEKSEIFDDQFSVERPDGSNFTLKIRSTKLEDSAMYFCASRTQGNEQFFGPGTRLTVL.

The rearrangement links TRBV12-5 to TRBJ1-1; the D gene is possibly TRBD1 (5 bases). Trimming left V 5 bases short and J 5 bases short, with 6 bases between. CDR3 length: 11 residues. From germline, CDR1 is LGHNT and CDR2 FRNRAP. Here the CDR3 DNA reads TGTGCTAGTGGTCAGGGAACTGAAGCTTTCTTT. It yields the protein CASGQGTEAFF.